Listed below are T cell receptor beta chains from one sample, sequenced in a study of blood T cell repertoires in COVID-19. The method was immunoSEQ multiplex PCR; TCRdb's version includes in-frame clones alone and lacks a portion of them. Of over 110,000 clones detected, about 86% appear once; the ten largest clones hold around 8.8%. The specimen sequenced was peripheral blood. All receptors come from a human donor in a cohort sampled during active COVID-19. CDR3s include the opening cysteine and the closing phenylalanine or tryptophan. A D gene is named only where the DNA matches it firmly. Size tells how often a clone was seen (once, few, many) or the class of an expanded clone, and some rows leave it out.

d_call	clone_size	j_call	v_call	cdr3_nt	cdr3_aa
TRBD1	-	TRBJ2-5	TRBV2	TGTGCCAGCGTCCGGGACAGGGGTGAGACCCAGTACTTC	CASVRDRGETQYF
-	few	TRBJ2-7	TRBV25-1	TGTGCCAGCAGTGAAGGCAGGCCCGACGAGCAGTACTTC	CASSEGRPDEQYF
-	-	TRBJ2-1	TRBV6-5	TGTGCCAGCAGTTACTCAGCTGGTGTGGTCATGGATGAGCAGTTCTTC	CASSYSAGVVMDEQFF
TRBD1	-	TRBJ2-3	TRBV28	TGTGCCAGCAGCGCCCCGGGACAGGGTTCAGATACGCAGTATTTT	CASSAPGQGSDTQYF
-	-	TRBJ1-1	TRBV19	TGTGCCAGTAGTACGGGGGGTCTGAACACTGAAGCTTTCTTT	CASSTGGLNTEAFF
-	-	TRBJ1-1	TRBV6-1	TGTGCCAGCAGTGAGAGGGTGGGGGGTCCTTTCTTT	CASSERVGGPFF
-	-	TRBJ2-7	TRBV7-2	TGTGCCAGCAGTTCCGGTTGGAGCTCCTACGAGCAGTACTTC	CASSSGWSSYEQYF
TRBD2	-	TRBJ2-7	TRBV7-2	TGTGCCAGCAGCTTATTCCTAGCGGGATATAGCGCCTACGAGCAGTACTTC	CASSLFLAGYSAYEQYF
TRBD2	-	TRBJ2-5	TRBV7-2	TGTGCCAGCAGCACCCAGGTTGCGAGCGGGGGGTACTTC	CASSTQVASGGYF
TRBD2	-	TRBJ2-3	TRBV5-1	TGCGCCAGCAGGTTAGCGGGAAACACAGATACGCAGTATTTT	CASRLAGNTDTQYF
TRBD1	-	TRBJ1-2	TRBV7-9	TGTGCCAGCAGCTTTGCCGGGACAGACTATGGCTACACCTTC	CASSFAGTDYGYTF
-	-	TRBJ1-5	TRBV5-1	TGCGCCAGCAGCTTGGGGTACTCCAGCAATCAGCCCCAGCATTTT	CASSLGYSSNQPQHF
TRBD1	-	TRBJ1-2	TRBV6-6	TGTGCCAGCAGAGATGACAGGGCCCCTCGGGACTATGGCTACACCTTC	CASRDDRAPRDYGYTF
-	-	TRBJ2-7	TRBV5-1	TGCGCCAGCAGCCACCCGGGTTCCTACGAGCAGTACTTC	CASSHPGSYEQYF
-	once	TRBJ2-7	TRBV5-1	TGCGCCAGCAGCTTAACAGGGTTCTACGAGCAGTACTTC	CASSLTGFYEQYF